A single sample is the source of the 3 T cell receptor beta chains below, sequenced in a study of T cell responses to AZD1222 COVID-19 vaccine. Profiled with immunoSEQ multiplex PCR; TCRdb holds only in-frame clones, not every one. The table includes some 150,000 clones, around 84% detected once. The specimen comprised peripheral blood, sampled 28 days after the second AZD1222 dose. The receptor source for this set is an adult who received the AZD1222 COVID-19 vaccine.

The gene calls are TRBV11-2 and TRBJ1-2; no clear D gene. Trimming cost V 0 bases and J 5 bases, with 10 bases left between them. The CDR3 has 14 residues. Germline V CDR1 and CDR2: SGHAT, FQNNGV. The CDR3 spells CASSLDLEFYGYTF. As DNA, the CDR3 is TGTGCCAGCAGCTTAGATCTTGAATTTTATGGCTACACCTTC. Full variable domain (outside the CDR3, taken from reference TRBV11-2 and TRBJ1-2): EAGVAQSPRYKIIEKRQSVAFWCNPISGHATLYWYQQILGQGPKLLIQFQNNGVVDDSQLPKDRFSAERLKGVDSTLKIQPAKLEDSAVYLCASSLDLEFYGYTFGSGTRLTVV.

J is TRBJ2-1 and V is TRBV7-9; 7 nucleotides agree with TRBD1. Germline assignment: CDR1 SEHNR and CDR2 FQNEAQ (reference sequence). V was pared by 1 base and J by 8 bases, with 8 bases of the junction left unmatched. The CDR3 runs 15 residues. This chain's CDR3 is CASSLVGNQGDEQFF. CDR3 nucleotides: TGTGCCAGCAGCTTAGTAGGCAATCAGGGGGATGAGCAGTTCTTC. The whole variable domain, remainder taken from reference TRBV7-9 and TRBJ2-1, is DTGVSQNPRHKITKRGQNVTFRCDPISEHNRLYWYRQTLGQGPEFLTYFQNEAQLEKSRLLSDRFSAERPKGSFSTLEIQRTEQGDSAMYLCASSLVGNQGDEQFFGPGTRLTVL.

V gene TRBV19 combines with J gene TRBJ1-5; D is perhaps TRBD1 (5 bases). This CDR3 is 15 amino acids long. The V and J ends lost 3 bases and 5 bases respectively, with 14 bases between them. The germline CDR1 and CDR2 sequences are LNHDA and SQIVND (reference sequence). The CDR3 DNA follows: TGTGCCAGTAGTATGGTCAGGGCAGGCCATCAGCCCCAGCATTTT. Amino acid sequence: CASSMVRAGHQPQHF.